Shown below are 15 T cell receptor beta chains from a single sample sequenced in a study of cytomegalovirus exposure and HLA in healthy donors. Primers for the PCR totalled 60 Vbeta and 13 Jbeta. Data came from immunoSEQ multiplex PCR; TCRdb stores just in-frame clones and leaves some out. The table records about 170,000 clones, just over 75% of them present only once. The sequenced sample was PBMCs. The receptors originated from a woman aged 25 to 39 in good health and CMV-seropositive.

V is TRBV2 and J is TRBJ2-2; D is ambiguous. Germline V CDR1 and CDR2: SNHLY, FYNNEI. Trimming took off 2 bases at V and 6 bases at J, with 7 bases between the two ends. There are 13 residues in the CDR3. CDR3 in DNA: TGTGCCAGCAGTGAATTCCAGGCCGGGGAGCTGTTTTTT. Translated, it gives CASSEFQAGELFF.

The chain couples TRBV9 to TRBJ1-1, with no clear D. The ends were cut back, 2 bases at V and 0 bases at J, with 11 bases in the middle. The CDR3 has 15 residues. Germline V gene sequence: CDR1 SGDLS, CDR2 YYNGEE. The CDR3 DNA is TGTGCCAGCAGCGTTATGTTAGAGCTGAACACTGAAGCTTTCTTT. Translating gives CASSVMLELNTEAFF.

The rearrangement joins TRBV6-1 to TRBJ2-5; 15 positions match TRBD2. From germline, CDR1 is MNHNS and CDR2 SASEGT. The CDR3 is made up of 19 amino acids. V gave up 4 bases and J gave up 5 bases; unmatched junction bases: 14. CDR3 DNA sequence: TGTGCCAGCAGTGGGCCGGGACTAGCGGGGGGCCGTGTACGTGAGACCCAGTACTTC. Protein product: CASSGPGLAGGRVRETQYF.

The V gene is TRBV10-3, the J gene TRBJ2-7; 10 nucleotides line up with TRBD1. The germline gives CDR1 ENHRY, CDR2 SYGVKD. V was clipped by 6 bases and J by 2 bases; unmatched bases: 4. CDR3 length equals 14 residues. CDR3 loop: CAIRSGTGAYEQYF. The CDR3, as DNA: TGTGCCATCAGGTCCGGGACAGGGGCCTACGAGCAGTACTTC.

The chain carries TRBV6-5 and TRBJ1-1; D call uncertain. Trimming pared 1 base from V and 0 bases from J, leaving 6 bases between. Germline loops: CDR1 MNHEY, CDR2 SVGAGI. The CDR3 is made up of 14 amino acids. Written as DNA, the CDR3 is TGTGCCAGCAGTTACTTACAGATGAACACTGAAGCTTTCTTT. Its protein is CASSYLQMNTEAFF.

The chain is built from TRBV5-1 and TRBJ1-2; D is ambiguous. V was trimmed by 4 bases and J by 8 bases, leaving 15 bases between them. Per the germline V gene, CDR1 is SGHRS and CDR2 is YFSETQ. This CDR3 is 13 amino acids long. Written as DNA, the CDR3 is TGCGCCAGCAGCCACGAGAATCGATTGGGCTACACCTTC. This sequence encodes CASSHENRLGYTF.

This chain connects TRBV5-1 to TRBJ2-1; 12 bases are shared with TRBD2. V lost 3 bases and J lost 6; bases outside the gene matches: 7. The CDR3 is 16 amino acids. CDR1 and CDR2 (germline): SGHRS, YFSETQ. Here the CDR3 reads CASSSPASGGGNEQFF. CDR3 in DNA: TGCGCCAGCAGCTCCCCCGCTAGCGGGGGGGGCAATGAGCAGTTCTTC. Looking up the rest from reference TRBV5-1 and TRBJ2-1 gives the full variable domain: KAGVTQTPRYLIKTRGQQVTLSCSPISGHRSVSWYQQTPGQGLQFLFEYFSETQRNKGNFPGRFSGRQFSNSRSEMNVSTLELGDSALYLCASSSPASGGGNEQFFGPGTRLTVL.

The rearrangement uses TRBV2 and TRBJ1-1; possible D gene TRBD1, 5 bases. The CDR3 is 13 amino acids. Trimming stripped 6 bases from V and 0 bases from J, with 8 bases between. Germline CDR1 SNHLY, CDR2 FYNNEI. The CDR3 here is CASRQGVNTEAFF. The DNA of the CDR3 is TGTGCCAGCAGACAAGGGGTGAACACTGAAGCTTTCTTT.

This chain connects TRBV5-4 to TRBJ2-5, with D uncertain. The DNA end favors TRBJ2-7, so the J call may be wrong. The CDR3 has 12 residues. Germline values: CDR1 SGHNT, CDR2 YYREEE (reference sequence). The CDR3 DNA reads as TGTGCCAGCAGCTTGAACAGATACGAGCAGTACTTC. It encodes CASSLNRYEQYF.

The sample holds one count of this clone. The chain recombines TRBV10-1 with TRBJ2-3; TRBD1 is a possible D gene (6 bases). This CDR3 contains 18 residues. CDR1 is WNHNN, CDR2 SYGVQD, per germline (reference sequence). Trimming removed 7 bases from V and 2 bases from J, with 25 bases in between. The CDR3 spells CASTEWPRGQSTTDTQYF. The DNA of the CDR3 is TGCGCCAGCACTGAATGGCCCCGCGGACAGTCCACCACAGATACGCAGTATTTT.

The chain recombines TRBV28 with TRBJ2-5, with a tentative D call TRBD2 (5 bases). Germline loops: CDR1 MDHEN, CDR2 SYDVKM. The V end lost 6 bases, the J end lost 4 bases, and 18 bases lay between the germline ends. CDR3 length equals 15 residues. CDR3 bases: TGTGCCAGCAGGGCCGGACTGTTCTATGGAGAGACCCAGTACTTC. It encodes CASRAGLFYGETQYF.

The chain links TRBV7-2 to TRBJ2-7, with a tentative D call TRBD2 (5 bases). V lost 1 base and J lost 6, with 13 bases in between. Germline V gene sequence: CDR1 SGHTA, CDR2 FQGNSA. This CDR3 has 14 amino acids. The CDR3: CASSLGPPGGEQYF. In nucleotides, the CDR3 is TGTGCCAGCAGCTTAGGCCCACCAGGAGGCGAGCAGTACTTC.

The chain combines TRBV28 with TRBJ2-7; TRBD1 might be the D (6 bases). CDR1 and CDR2 (germline): MDHEN, SYDVKM. The CDR3 covers 14 residues. Trimming left V 5 bases short and J 1 base short, with 12 bases between. The CDR3 spells CASSLITGSYEQYF. For the CDR3, the DNA is TGTGCCAGCAGTCTCATCACAGGGTCCTACGAGCAGTACTTC.

J is TRBJ2-2 and V is TRBV15; possible D gene TRBD2, 5 bases. CDR3 length: 15 amino acids. Germline-derived CDR1 and CDR2 are LNHNV and YYDKDF (reference sequence). Trimming removed 1 base at V and 3 bases at J, with 9 bases between. DNA of the CDR3: TGTGCCACCAGCAGAGGGACTCGCTACACCGGGGAGCTGTTTTTT. Protein product: CATSRGTRYTGELFF.

This chain uses TRBV5-1 with TRBJ2-2; D is unclear. Trimming took 4 bases from V and 2 from J, leaving 3 bases between them. CDR3 length: 12 residues. Germline CDR1 SGHRS, CDR2 YFSETQ. The CDR3 region is CASSRNTGELFF. For the CDR3, the DNA is TGCGCCAGCAGCCGTAACACCGGGGAGCTGTTTTTT.